This T cell receptor (beta chain) is from a study of shared clonotypes between healthy human individuals. This clone appeared a single time. Generated by immunoSEQ multiplex PCR, the TCRdb table keeps only in-frame clones and is missing some. The profile shows approximately 1,500,000 clones, nearly 99% of them singletons. The germline gives CDR1 SQVTM, CDR2 ANQGSEA. The CDR3 sequence is 12 residues long. With V trimmed by 4 bases and J by 8 bases, 4 bases remained unmatched. The chain uses TRBV29-1 and TRBJ2-2, with 7 bases matching TRBD2. The clonotype comes from a man aged 30 to 39 in good health. Sequences were obtained from naive CD4+ T cells sorted from blood. Stated subset: CD45RA+ positively selected. CDR3 in amino acids: CSVVASGGELFF. In DNA, the CDR3 is TGCAGCGTTGTGGCTAGCGGTGGGGAGCTGTTTTTT.